Below, 4 T cell receptor beta chains from the same sample are listed, as sequenced in a study of beta chain features in type 1 diabetes. TCRB transcripts that were expressed got sequenced, as all of the isolated RNA had been reverse transcribed. The repertoire was sequenced with immunoSEQ multiplex PCR; TCRdb's copy has only in-frame clones and lacks some. This table has hundreds of thousands of clones, approximately 28% appearing once. Source material: naive CD4+ T cells from blood. These receptors were collected from a young man in good health.

The genes are TRBV9 and TRBJ2-2; no definite D call. CDR3 size: 16 residues. The V gene's germline CDR1 is SGDLS and CDR2 YYNGEE. V was trimmed by 2 bases and J by 0 bases, leaving 11 bases between them. The CDR3 loop is CASSVKSIANTGELFF. The CDR3 region has the DNA TGTGCCAGCAGCGTGAAGTCCATTGCGAACACCGGGGAGCTGTTTTTT. The full variable domain, in which reference TRBV9 and TRBJ2-2 provide the parts outside the CDR3, is DSGVTQTPKHLITATGQRVTLRCSPRSGDLSVYWYQQSLDQGLQFLIQYYNGEERAKGNILERFSAQQFPDLHSELNLSSLELGDSALYFCASSVKSIANTGELFFGEGSRLTVL.

This clone has a handful of counts. One end of the junction fails to match germline, which may point to a read error. The chain uses TRBV6-1 and TRBJ2-1; TRBD2 agrees at 10 bases. This CDR3 is 17 amino acids long. CDR1 is MNHNS and CDR2 is SASEGT in the germline V gene. CDR3 residues: CAISARLAGDGLNEQFF. The CDR3 DNA reads as TGTGCCATCAGTGCGCGGCTAGCGGGAGATGGTCTCAATGAGCAGTTCTTC.

This chain uses TRBV19 with TRBJ2-1; 9 positions match TRBD1. V gave up 7 bases and J gave up 7 bases; unmatched junction bases: 5. CDR1 is LNHDA, CDR2 SQIVND, per germline (reference sequence). This CDR3 comprises 13 residues. The CDR3 is CASTKDRGNEQFF. The CDR3 DNA sequence: TGTGCCAGTACCAAGGACAGGGGAAATGAGCAGTTCTTC.

This clone was detected only a few times. The V call is TRBV7-2, the J call TRBJ2-1; D possibly corresponds to TRBD2 (6 bases). The CDR3 spans 15 residues. Trimming stripped 3 bases from V and 2 bases from J, with 11 bases between. The germline V gene encodes CDR1 SGHTA and CDR2 FQGNSA. For the CDR3, the DNA is TGTGCCAGCAGCTTCGGGCGGGAAGCCTACAATGAGCAGTTCTTC. Translation gives CASSFGREAYNEQFF.